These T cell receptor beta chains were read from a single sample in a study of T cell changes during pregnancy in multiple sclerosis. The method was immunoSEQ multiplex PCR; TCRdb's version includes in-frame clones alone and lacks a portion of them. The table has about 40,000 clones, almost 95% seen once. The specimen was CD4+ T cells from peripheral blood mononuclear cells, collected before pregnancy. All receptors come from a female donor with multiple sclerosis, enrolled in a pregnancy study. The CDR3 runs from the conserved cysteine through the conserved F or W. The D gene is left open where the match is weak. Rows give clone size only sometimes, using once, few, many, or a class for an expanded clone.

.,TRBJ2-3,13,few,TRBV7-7,CASSLWQADTQYF,TGTGCTAGCAGCTTATGGCAAGCAGATACGCAGTATTTT
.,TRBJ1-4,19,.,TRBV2,CASSRRGPLGGTTNEKLFF,TGTGCCAGCAGTCGCAGGGGACCCTTAGGGGGAACAACTAATGAAAAACTGTTTTTT
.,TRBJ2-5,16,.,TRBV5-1,CASSLGGRPGVETQYF,TGCGCCAGCAGCCTAGGTGGCAGACCCGGGGTAGAGACCCAGTACTTC
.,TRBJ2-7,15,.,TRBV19,CASSIVQGFSYEQYF,TGTGCCAGTAGTATTGTTCAGGGTTTCTCCTACGAGCAGTACTTC
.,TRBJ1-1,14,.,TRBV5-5,CASSLAGVGTEAFF,TGTGCCAGCAGCTTGGCGGGGGTTGGCACTGAAGCTTTCTTT
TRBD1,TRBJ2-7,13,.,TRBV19,CAKSGTGSYEQYF,TGTGCCAAATCCGGGACAGGGTCCTACGAGCAGTACTTC
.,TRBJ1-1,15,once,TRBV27,CASPDRGSPHWEAFF,TGTGCCAGCCCAGATCGAGGAAGCCCGCACTGGGAAGCTTTCTTT
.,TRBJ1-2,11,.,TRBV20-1,CSASHNYGYTF,TGCAGTGCTAGCCATAACTATGGCTACACCTTC
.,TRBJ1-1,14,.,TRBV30,CAVRPGGANTEAFF,TGTGCCGTGAGACCGGGGGGCGCGAACACTGAAGCTTTCTTT
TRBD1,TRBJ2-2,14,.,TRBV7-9,CASTTGANTGELFF,TGTGCCAGCACGACAGGGGCGAACACCGGGGAGCTGTTTTTT
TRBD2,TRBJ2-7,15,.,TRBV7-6,CASSLGLAGASEQYF,TGTGCCAGCAGCTTGGGACTAGCGGGAGCTTCCGAGCAGTACTTC
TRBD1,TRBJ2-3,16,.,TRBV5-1,CASSYGQVATGDTQYF,TGCGCCAGCAGCTACGGACAGGTGGCTACGGGGGATACGCAGTATTTT
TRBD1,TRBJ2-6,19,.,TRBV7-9,CASSSSSGQGLAGANVLTF,TGTGCCAGCAGCTCAAGTTCGGGACAGGGGCTCGCGGGGGCCAACGTCCTGACTTTC
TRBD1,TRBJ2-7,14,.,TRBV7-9,CASSSGQGAYEQYF,TGTGCCAGCAGCTCGGGACAGGGGGCCTACGAGCAGTACTTC
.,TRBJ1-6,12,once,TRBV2,CASCRDNSPLHF,TGTGCCAGCTGTCGGGATAATTCACCCCTCCACTTT
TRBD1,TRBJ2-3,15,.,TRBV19,CASMGTGGSTDTQYF,TGTGCCAGTATGGGGACAGGGGGTAGCACAGATACGCAGTATTTT
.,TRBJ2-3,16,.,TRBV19,CASMGRTPGVTDTQYF,TGTGCCAGTATGGGGCGGACCCCAGGGGTCACAGATACGCAGTATTTT
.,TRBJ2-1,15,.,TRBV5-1,CASSKTSSSYNEQFF,TGCGCCAGCAGCAAGACATCGAGCTCCTACAATGAGCAGTTCTTC
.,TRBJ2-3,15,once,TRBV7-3,CASSLTAGSSDTQYF,TGTGCCAGCAGCCTCACAGCTGGGTCTTCAGATACGCAGTATTTT
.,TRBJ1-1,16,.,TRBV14,CASSQGRRGASSEAFF,TGTGCCAGCAGCCAAGGTCGACGGGGGGCGAGTTCCGAAGCTTTCTTT
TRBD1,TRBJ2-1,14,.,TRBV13,CASSLRTGYNEQFF,TGTGCCAGCAGCCTTCGGACAGGGTACAATGAGCAGTTCTTC
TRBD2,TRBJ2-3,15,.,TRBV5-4,CASSFLAGFADTQYF,TGTGCCAGCAGCTTTTTAGCGGGGTTCGCAGATACGCAGTATTTT
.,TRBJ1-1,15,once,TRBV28,CASSLSSGVGTEAFF,TGTGCCAGCAGTCTATCATCAGGGGTGGGCACTGAAGCTTTCTTT
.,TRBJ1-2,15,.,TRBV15,CATSRDLVAGSGYTF,TGTGCCACCAGCAGAGATCTCGTGGCGGGTTCTGGCTACACCTTC
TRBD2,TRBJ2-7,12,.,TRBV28,CASSPSGNVQYF,TGTGCCAGCAGCCCTAGCGGGAATGTGCAGTACTTC
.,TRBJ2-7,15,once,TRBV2,CASIKDSSFSYEQYF,TGTGCCAGCATCAAAGACAGCTCTTTCTCCTACGAGCAGTACTTC
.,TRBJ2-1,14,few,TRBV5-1,CASSLDSGYNEQFF,TGCGCCAGCAGCTTAGATAGCGGATACAATGAGCAGTTCTTC